One sample yielded the 20 T cell receptor beta chains listed below, sequenced in a study of T cells in Graves' hyperthyroidism and ophthalmopathy. Amplification of TCR beta CDR3 regions used RNA as the template. First-round RT-PCR of the TCR CDR3 relied on the HTBI primer set. Via MiXCR, TCRdb re-called the multiplex PCR reads, giving one row per CDR3 protein. The top ten clones hold more than 7.5% of a sample with a few hundred thousand distinct CDR3 sequences, around 42% of them seen once. Sequencing input: peripheral blood or thyroid tissue (not recorded which). The receptors originated from a woman between 18 and 30 years old with Graves' hyperthyroidism.

This chain connects TRBV5-6 to TRBJ1-1; TRBD1 matches 8 bases. The CDR3 covers 12 residues. V lost 2 bases, J lost 10 bases, and 4 bases stayed unmatched. CDR1 is SGHDT and CDR2 is YYEEEE in the germline V gene. The CDR3 bases are TGTGCCAGCAGCTTATACACAGGGGGAGCTTTCTTT. Amino acid sequence: CASSLYTGGAFF.

The chain employs TRBV6-6 and TRBJ2-7; D may correspond to TRBD1 or TRBD2 (5 bases each). V shed 5 bases and J shed 6 bases, with 14 bases lying between them. CDR3 length equals 13 residues. Germline CDR1 reads MNHNY; CDR2 reads SVGAGI (reference sequence). CDR3 sequence reads: CASSREGVREQYF. In nucleotides, the CDR3 is TGTGCCAGCAGTCGGGAAGGGGTCCGCGAGCAGTACTTC.

This clonotype was seen at least ten times. J is TRBJ2-5 and V is TRBV5-4, with D possibly TRBD1 on 6 matching bases. The length of the CDR3 is 13 residues. Trimming shortened V by 4 bases and J by 4 bases, and 11 bases separated the two germline ends. Germline CDR1 reads SGHNT; CDR2 reads YYREEE (reference sequence). CDR3 in amino acids: CASSHQQGETQYF. CDR3 in DNA: TGTGCCAGCAGCCACCAACAGGGAGAGACCCAGTACTTC.

The sample holds a few counts of this clonotype. This rearrangement joins TRBV28 to TRBJ2-7; perhaps TRBD1 as D (6 bases). From germline, CDR1 is MDHEN and CDR2 SYDVKM. The CDR3 has 14 residues. Trimming took 9 bases from V and 1 from J, leaving 16 bases between them. The CDR3 DNA follows: TGTGCCAGTTTCCCTGGACAGAATTCCTACGAGCAGTACTTC. Its protein is CASFPGQNSYEQYF.

This clonotype was counted at least ten times. In DNA, the CDR3 is TGTGCTAGTGGAGATACTCGAGGAGAGACCCAGTACTTC. Translated, it gives CASGDTRGETQYF. J is TRBJ2-5 and V is TRBV12-5; D unclear. This CDR3 has 13 residues. Germline CDR1 reads LGHNT; CDR2 reads FRNRAP. V gave up 6 bases and J gave up 4 bases, with 12 bases separating them.

The chain links TRBV2 to TRBJ1-3; 10 nucleotides match TRBD1. The CDR3 runs 16 residues. V shed 1 base, J shed 7 bases, and the junction held 7 bases outside the gene matches. The germline gives CDR1 SNHLY, CDR2 FYNNEI. The CDR3 sequence: CASSEGGDRGFNTIYF. As DNA, the CDR3 is TGTGCCAGCAGTGAAGGTGGGGACAGGGGATTCAACACCATATATTTT.

This clonotype was counted many times. The chain couples TRBV15 to TRBJ1-1; unclear D gene. The CDR3 runs 15 residues. CDR1 LNHNV and CDR2 YYDKDF come from the germline V gene (reference sequence). With 3 bases removed from V and 1 base from J, the gap between germline ends came to 12 bases. In DNA form, the CDR3 reads TGTGCCACCAGCAGTCAGAGGCCCGCGAACACTGAAGCTTTCTTT. It encodes CATSSQRPANTEAFF. Full variable domain (rest looked up from reference TRBV15 and TRBJ1-1): DAMVIQNPRYQVTQFGKPVTLSCSQTLNHNVMYWYQQKSSQAPKLLFHYYDKDFNNEADTPDNFQSRRPNTSFCFLDIRSPGLGDTAMYLCATSSQRPANTEAFFGQGTRLTVV.

With regard to this clonotype: One junction end does not reproduce the germline sequence, and a read error may be involved. The chain joins TRBV6-5 to TRBJ1-1; 9 nucleotides agree with TRBD1. The V gene's germline CDR1 is MNHEY and CDR2 SVGAGI. The CDR3 has 15 amino acids. CDR3 sequence reads: CAGSHTGTGRYKAFF. In DNA, the CDR3 is TGTGCCGGCAGTCATACCGGGACAGGGAGGTATAAAGCTTTCTTT.

This clonotype was observed once. The junction and the germline gene differ at one end; a read error may be behind it. V and J are TRBV6-1 and TRBJ2-7; 14 bases map to TRBD2. CDR1 is MNHNS, CDR2 SASEGT, per germline. This CDR3 has 15 amino acids. This CDR3 is CASSPRTSGRYGQYF. CDR3 in DNA: TGTGCCAGCAGTCCTCGGACTAGCGGGAGGTACGGGCAGTACTTC.

This clonotype was detected many times. V usage is TRBV13 and J usage is TRBJ1-2; 8 nucleotides match TRBD1. CDR3 length equals 14 residues. Germline V gene lookup returns CDR1 PRHDT and CDR2 FYEKMQ (reference sequence). The J segment lost 4 bases and the V segment lost 0 bases, leaving 1 base of the junction unmatched. CDR3 in DNA: TGTGCCAGCAGCTTAGGGACAGGGGCCTATGGCTACACCTTC. This sequence encodes CASSLGTGAYGYTF.

This clonotype was recorded at least ten times. The rearrangement links TRBV7-2 to TRBJ1-1; D unclear. Trimming removed 5 bases from V and 3 bases from J, with 13 bases in between. Germline values: CDR1 SGHTA, CDR2 FQGNSA. This CDR3 is built from 14 residues. The CDR3 region has the DNA TGTGCCAGCAGCCCTCGAGGGAGGGACACTGAAGCTTTCTTT. Translating it yields CASSPRGRDTEAFF.

The gene calls are TRBV10-3 and TRBJ2-1, with 7 bases fitting TRBD2. The CDR3 is made up of 16 amino acids. CDR1 and CDR2 (germline): ENHRY, SYGVKD. Trimming removed 4 bases from V and 4 bases from J; junction bases left unmatched: 10. The CDR3 coding sequence is TGTGCCATCAGTGTAGGAGTGGAGGGAGGGTACAATGAGCAGTTCTTC. Amino acids: CAISVGVEGGYNEQFF.

The chain recombines TRBV7-2 with TRBJ2-5, with 7 nucleotides matching TRBD2. V lost 5 bases and J lost 5; bases outside the gene matches: 14. Germline assignment: CDR1 SGHTA and CDR2 FQGNSA. The CDR3 spans 16 residues. CDR3 region: CASSPVAWGGEETQYF. For the CDR3, the DNA is TGTGCCAGCAGCCCTGTAGCCTGGGGGGGGGAGGAGACCCAGTACTTC.

The chain employs TRBV29-1 and TRBJ1-4; TRBD1 is a possible D gene (5 bases). The CDR3 runs to 14 residues. CDR1 is SQVTM, CDR2 ANQGSEA, per germline. V was cut by 5 bases and J by 7 bases, with 17 bases left in between. The CDR3 here is CSVSGGGGGEKLFF. The CDR3, as DNA: TGCAGCGTTAGTGGTGGCGGGGGAGGTGAAAAACTGTTTTTT. Looking up the rest from reference TRBV29-1 and TRBJ1-4 gives the full variable domain: SAVISQKPSRDICQRGTSLTIQCQVDSQVTMMFWYRQQPGQSLTLIATANQGSEATYESGFVIDKFPISRPNLTFSTLTVSNMSPEDSSIYLCSVSGGGGGEKLFFGSGTQLSVL.

This clonotype was seen repeatedly, ten times or more. The J gene is TRBJ1-5, the V gene TRBV7-2; unclear D gene. The CDR3 length is 15 residues. Trimming stripped 6 bases from V and 0 bases from J, with 12 bases between. CDR1 SGHTA and CDR2 FQGNSA come from the germline V gene. The CDR3 bases are TGTGCCAGCAGTGTTCTGCCCGATAGCAATCAGCCCCAGCATTTT. The encoded protein is CASSVLPDSNQPQHF.

Ten or more counts support this clonotype. V and J are TRBV12-3 or TRBV12-4 and TRBJ1-1; 7 bases are a match to TRBD1. The CDR3 runs 16 residues. Trimming took 6 bases from V and 4 from J; bases not matched to a gene: 14. The CDR3 loop is CASRVPADRAGTEAFF. As DNA, the CDR3 is TGTGCCAGCAGGGTCCCCGCTGACAGGGCCGGCACTGAAGCTTTCTTT.

This clonotype has a count of ten or more. CDR3: CASSYSKCDGVDTGELFF. For the CDR3, the DNA is TGTGCCAGCAGTTACTCGAAATGCGACGGAGTGGACACCGGGGAGCTGTTTTTT. This chain joins TRBV6-7 and TRBJ2-2; D ambiguous. TRBV6-7 is an open reading frame whose function is uncertain. This CDR3 is 18 amino acids long. V was cut by 0 bases and J by 3 bases, with 17 bases left in between.

This chain connects TRBV13 to TRBJ1-3; the D gene is possibly TRBD1 (5 bases). In germline, CDR1 is PRHDT, CDR2 FYEKMQ (reference sequence). Trimming stripped 8 bases from V and 0 bases from J, with 11 bases between. There are 14 residues in the CDR3. Written as DNA, the CDR3 is TGTGCCAGCTCGTCGACAGTCTCTGGAAACACCATATATTTT. Translating it yields CASSSTVSGNTIYF.

This CDR3 reads CASSYSSYSPSWGGGETQYF. CDR3 sequence (DNA): TGTGCCAGCAGCTATAGCAGTTACTCCCCTAGTTGGGGAGGGGGGGAGACCCAGTACTTC. V gene TRBV7-9 combines with J gene TRBJ2-5, with D perhaps TRBD2 (7 bases). Looked up from germline, CDR1 is SEHNR and CDR2 is FQNEAQ (reference sequence). The CDR3 is 20 residues long. Trimming took 4 bases from V and 5 from J, leaving 32 bases between them.

V is TRBV20-1 and J is TRBJ2-5; TRBD2 agrees at 11 bases. Germline assignment: CDR1 DFQATT and CDR2 SNEGSKA (reference sequence). The CDR3 contains 13 residues. V shed 4 bases, J shed 4 bases, and the junction held 2 bases outside the gene matches. CDR3 sequence: CSAIGLAGETQYF. The CDR3 DNA reads TGCAGTGCTATAGGACTAGCGGGAGAGACCCAGTACTTC.